The table lists the clone carrying this TCR beta chain with many counts. The CDR3 goes on 3 residues after the read ends, and that part is filled in from the germline J gene. The data stem from a study of T cell clonality in common variable immunodeficiency. The method was immunoSEQ multiplex PCR; TCRdb's version includes in-frame clones alone and lacks a portion of them. This sample comprises over 45,000 clones, none seen once only. This CDR3 has 13 amino acids. Germline values: CDR1 MNHEY, CDR2 SVGEGT. Trimming took off 7 bases at V and 2 bases at J, with 9 bases between the two ends. The chain has TRBV6-2 or TRBV6-3 and TRBJ2-1; no clear D. This receptor was identified in a person between 18 and 70 years old in good health. Sequenced: peripheral blood mononuclear cells. Partial CDR3 DNA: TGTGCCAGCACTACTACCCCCTACAATGAG. It is translated as CASTTTPYNE. The whole CDR3 sequence is CASTTTPYNEQFF.